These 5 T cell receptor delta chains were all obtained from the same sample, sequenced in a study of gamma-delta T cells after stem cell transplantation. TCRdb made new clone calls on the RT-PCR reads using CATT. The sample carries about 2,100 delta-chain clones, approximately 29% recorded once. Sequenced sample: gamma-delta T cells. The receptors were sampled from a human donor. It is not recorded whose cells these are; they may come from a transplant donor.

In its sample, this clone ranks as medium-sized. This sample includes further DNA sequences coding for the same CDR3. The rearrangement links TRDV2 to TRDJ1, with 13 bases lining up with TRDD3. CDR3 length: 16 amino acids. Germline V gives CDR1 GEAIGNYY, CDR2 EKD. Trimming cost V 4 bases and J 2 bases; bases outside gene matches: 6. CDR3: CACEGLGDTLTDKLIF. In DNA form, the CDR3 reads TGTGCCTGTGAAGGACTGGGGGATACGCTGACCGATAAACTCATCTTT.

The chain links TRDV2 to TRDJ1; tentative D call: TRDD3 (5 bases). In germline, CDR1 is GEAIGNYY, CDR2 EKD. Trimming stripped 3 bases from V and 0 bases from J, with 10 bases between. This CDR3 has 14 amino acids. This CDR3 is CACDPIPYTDKLIF. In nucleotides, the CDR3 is TGTGCCTGTGACCCGATACCTTACACCGATAAACTCATCTTT.

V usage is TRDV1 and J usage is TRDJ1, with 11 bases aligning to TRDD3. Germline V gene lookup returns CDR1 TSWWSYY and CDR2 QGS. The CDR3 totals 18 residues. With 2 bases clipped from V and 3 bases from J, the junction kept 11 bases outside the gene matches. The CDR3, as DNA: TGTGCTCTTGGGGAAACCCCCGTACTGGGGGATATGGCCGATAAACTCATCTTT. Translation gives CALGETPVLGDMADKLIF.

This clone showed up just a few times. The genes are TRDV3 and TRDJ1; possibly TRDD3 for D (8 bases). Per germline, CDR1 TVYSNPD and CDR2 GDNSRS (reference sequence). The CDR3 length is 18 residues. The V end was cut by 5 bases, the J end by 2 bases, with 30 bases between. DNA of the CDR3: TGTGCCCAGGCCTTCCTTTGGGATACGAAGCGTAGGACCGATAAACTCATCTTT. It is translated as CAQAFLWDTKRRTDKLIF.

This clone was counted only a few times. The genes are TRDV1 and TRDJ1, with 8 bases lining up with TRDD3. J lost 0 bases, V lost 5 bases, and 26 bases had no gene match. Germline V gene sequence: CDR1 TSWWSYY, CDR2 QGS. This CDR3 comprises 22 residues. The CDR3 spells CALGSSGPFLGTGGYYTDKLIF. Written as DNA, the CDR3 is TGTGCTCTTGGGAGTTCGGGTCCCTTTCTGGGGACAGGGGGATATTACACCGATAAACTCATCTTT.